This TCR beta chain was sequenced in a study of blood T cell repertoires in COVID-19. The assay was immunoSEQ multiplex PCR, and TCRdb's table has in-frame clones only and misses some. This sample yields more than 150,000 clones, of which around 80% are seen a single time; about 13% belongs to the top ten. CDR1 is LGHNA and CDR2 is YNFKEQ in the germline V gene. J gave up 5 bases and V 1 base, and 3 bases lay outside the gene matches. The CDR3 consists of 14 residues. Material: peripheral blood. This chain links TRBV4-2 with TRBJ1-2, with 8 bases identical to TRBD1. The TCR was taken from a man in his fifties or sixties who had recovered from COVID-19. The CDR3 DNA follows: TGTGCCAGCAGCCAAGTTCGGACAGGGTATGGCTACACCTTC. Protein sequence: CASSQVRTGYGYTF.